Reported below is one TCR beta chain. What it binds is not known. The CDR3 has 17 amino acids. V shed 3 bases and J 3 bases; nucleotides not matched to a gene: 13. The germline V gene has CDR1 DFQATT and CDR2 SNEGSKA (reference sequence). Each CDR3 protein gets one entry after TCRdb re-called the reads with MiXCR. The data show 600,000 to 700,000 distinct CDR3 sequences, around 35% seen once. The sample belongs to a study of T cell repertoires in cytomegalovirus infection. The wider study: From public TCR beta signatures came an indication of both CMV infection and matching HLA type.

Findings of the study overall: Dominating the ex vivo response were TCR beta clonotypes that were CMV-specific and HLA-C-restricted.

This clonotype was sampled from a human donor in good health (CMV status not recorded). Some clones in this sample may be carry-over from other donors' samples. Sequenced here: cultured PBMCs, sampled from culture after CMV antigen stimulation. The chain employs TRBV20-1 and TRBJ1-5, with 8 nucleotides matching TRBD1. CDR3 in DNA: TGCAGTGCTAGTCGGCAGGGGGCGCGGTGGGACAATCAGCCCCAGCATTTT. Translated: CSASRQGARWDNQPQHF.